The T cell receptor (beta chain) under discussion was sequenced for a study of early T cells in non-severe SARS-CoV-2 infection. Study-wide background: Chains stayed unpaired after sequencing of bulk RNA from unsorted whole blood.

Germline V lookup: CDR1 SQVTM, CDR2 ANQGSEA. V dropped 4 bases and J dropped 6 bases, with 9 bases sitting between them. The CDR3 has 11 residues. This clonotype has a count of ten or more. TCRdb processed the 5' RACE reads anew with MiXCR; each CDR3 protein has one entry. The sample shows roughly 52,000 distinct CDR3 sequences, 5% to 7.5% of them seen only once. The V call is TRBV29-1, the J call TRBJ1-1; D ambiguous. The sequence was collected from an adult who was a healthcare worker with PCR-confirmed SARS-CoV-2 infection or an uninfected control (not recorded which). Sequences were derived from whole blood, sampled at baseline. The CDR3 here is CSVVPGAEAFF. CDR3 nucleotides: TGCAGCGTTGTACCTGGGGCTGAAGCTTTCTTT.